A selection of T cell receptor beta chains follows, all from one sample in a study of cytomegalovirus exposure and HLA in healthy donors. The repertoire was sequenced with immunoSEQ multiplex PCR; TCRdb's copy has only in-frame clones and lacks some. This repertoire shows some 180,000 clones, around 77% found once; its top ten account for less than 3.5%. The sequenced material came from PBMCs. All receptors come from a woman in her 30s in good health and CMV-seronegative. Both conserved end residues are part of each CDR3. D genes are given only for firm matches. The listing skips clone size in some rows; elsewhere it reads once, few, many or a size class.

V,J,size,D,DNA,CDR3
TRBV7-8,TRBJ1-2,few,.,TGTGCCAGCAGCTTGGGCCGGGGAGGGGGCTACACCTTC,CASSLGRGGGYTF
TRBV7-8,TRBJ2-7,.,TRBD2,TGTGCCAGCAGCCCGGGACTAGCGGGAGCCCTTTACGAGCAGTACTTC,CASSPGLAGALYEQYF
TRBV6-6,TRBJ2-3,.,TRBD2,TGTGCCAGTAGCGGGAAAGGCACAGATACGCAGTATTTT,CASSGKGTDTQYF
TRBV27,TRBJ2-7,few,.,TGTGCCAGCAGACCCTTAGGGACATCCGAGGGCGAGCAGTACTTC,CASRPLGTSEGEQYF
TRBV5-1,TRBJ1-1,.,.,TGCGCCAGCAGTCTCGCCCTGGCGGGGGGCAACACTGAAGCTTTCTTT,CASSLALAGGNTEAFF
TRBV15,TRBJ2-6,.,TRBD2,TGTGCCACCAGCAGAGAGGGGGGGTCTGGGGCCAACGTCCTGACTTTC,CATSREGGSGANVLTF
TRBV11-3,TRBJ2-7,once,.,TGTGCCAGCAAATTGGGGACAACAGGGACCGAGCAGTACTTC,CASKLGTTGTEQYF
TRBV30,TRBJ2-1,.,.,TGTGCCTGGAGTGTACTTCGGTTTAGCAGGGGGGCATCATCCTACAATGAGCAGTTCTTC,CAWSVLRFSRGASSYNEQFF
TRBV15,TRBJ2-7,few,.,TGTGCCACCAGCAGAGGCGGTATAGGGGCCGAGCAGTACTTC,CATSRGGIGAEQYF
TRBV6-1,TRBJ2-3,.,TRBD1,TGTGCCAGCAGTGTGGCAGGGGGCATAGATACGCAGTATTTT,CASSVAGGIDTQYF
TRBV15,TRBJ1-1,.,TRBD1,TGTGCCACCAGCAGAGACGGCAGGGGGCGGACTGAAGCTTTCTTT,CATSRDGRGRTEAFF
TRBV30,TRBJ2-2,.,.,TGTGCCTGGGGGAGGAGGGGGCCGGGCACCGGGGAGCTGTTTTTT,CAWGRRGPGTGELFF
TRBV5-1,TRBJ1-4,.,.,TGCGCCAGCAGCGTTCAGGGTCAGGAGGAAAAACTGTTTTTT,CASSVQGQEEKLFF
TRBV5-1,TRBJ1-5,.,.,TGCGCCAGCAGCTTGGACTCCCTTACTCAGCCCCAGCATTTT,CASSLDSLTQPQHF
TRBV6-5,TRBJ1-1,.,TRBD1,TGTGCCAGCTCCCAAGCAGGGGGCATGAACACTGAAGCTTTCTTT,CASSQAGGMNTEAFF
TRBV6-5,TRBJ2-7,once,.,TGTGCCAGCAAGCAGGGGGGAGAGGGGGAGCAGTACTTC,CASKQGGEGEQYF
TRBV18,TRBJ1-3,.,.,TGTGCCAGCTCACCATTCGGAGGGAAAAAGTCTGGAAACACCATATATTTT,CASSPFGGKKSGNTIYF
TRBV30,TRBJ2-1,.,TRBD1,TGTGCCTGGGCACCGGGACAGGGGATCGATGAGCAGTTCTTC,CAWAPGQGIDEQFF
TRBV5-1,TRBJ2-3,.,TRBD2,TGCGCCAGCGCCGCGGGGGTCGTAGCAGATACGCAGTATTTT,CASAAGVVADTQYF
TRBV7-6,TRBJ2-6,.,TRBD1,TGTGCCAGCAGCTTAGCGACAGGGAACTCTGGGGCCAACGTCCTGACTTTC,CASSLATGNSGANVLTF
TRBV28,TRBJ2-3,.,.,TGTGCCAGCAGTCTGGGGGGGCAGTTGGGAGATACGCAGTATTTT,CASSLGGQLGDTQYF
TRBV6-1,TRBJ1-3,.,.,TGTGCCAGTGGTTCTAGGATCCTCTCTGGAAACACCATATATTTT,CASGSRILSGNTIYF